Listed here is a single TCR beta chain. Its antigen is currently not known. The sample holds no much larger clone one base away, and base qualities are not on file. At diagnosis, peripheral blood, uninvolved tumor-adjacent lung and tumor were collected and were preserved as a mix of fresh-frozen and FFPE material. For TCR repertoire profiling, blood samples were analyzed in the form of peripheral blood mononuclear cells. These data belong to a study of T cells in localized non-small cell lung cancer (dated by TCRdb to 2019 to 2021). In terms of the full investigation: The study analyzed T cell repertoires of over 200 early-stage NSCLC patients, comparing tumors and uninvolved tumor-adjacent lungs. The cohort comprised approximately 240 treatment-naïve NSCLC patients with resected, localized lung tumors. A mean age of roughly 66 years was recorded for the NSCLC patients, of whom under 150 were male and 90 to 110 were female.

Results the study describes overall, beyond this receptor: Uninvolved tumor-adjacent lung showed the highest T cell clonality, higher than tumor, which suggests more focused antigenic responses in the uninvolved tumor-adjacent lung. Because multi-region sequencing of the tumors was not done, intratumor heterogeneity could not be ruled out. Higher T cell density in blood was associated with longer overall survival, whereas higher clonality in adjacent lung was associated with shorter survival. A median of 57 of the top 100 tumor clones turned up in the paired uninvolved adjacent lung, and fewer than 35 of those clones also ranked among the top 100 of that same adjacent lung. Since the design was exploratory, TCR variables were selected using unadjusted p-values with no false-discovery rate correction.

TCR beta CDR3 regions were sequenced from DNA using the immunoSEQ Assay. The paper's processing steps were these. T cell density was computed as TCR beta template counts normalized to usable DNA estimated by amplifying housekeeping genes. The preseqR package was used to estimate richness by extrapolating to 400,000 templates for PBMC samples and to 120,000 templates for tissue samples. Clonality was defined by subtracting Pielou's evenness from one. To identify tissue-enriched TCRs, differential abundance testing was run on productive amino-acid clonotypes with a minimum total count of 5 and an alpha of 0.1. The Jaccard Index and the Morisita Overlap Index were used to quantify repertoire overlap between compartments. TCR beta CDR3s were clustered by GLIPH together with public tetramer-defined viral CDR3s, and at least three viral sequences plus V-gene enrichment were required for viral motifs. TCRdb took this table from immuneACCESS and kept in-frame rearrangements with V and J called. Such tables lack part of the clones; where checked against another copy, unresolved V genes explain under half of the gap, and the rest is unexplained. V and J calls and clone size follow that table, whereas D and trimming were derived from the DNA. This sample gives approximately 11,000 clones in total; approximately 91% of them show up just once. In total, the top ten clones hold about 13% of the sample.

The CDR1 and CDR2 encoded by the germline V gene are MNHNS and SASEGT. At the junction V is shortened by 7 bases and J by 1 base, with 10 bases in between. There are 13 amino acids in the CDR3, from cysteine to phenylalanine inclusive. Only the CDR3 DNA is retained, 39 bases long and in frame from the first base. The sequence came from a male donor aged 60 or over with stage III lung adenocarcinoma. Specimen: peripheral blood, collected before any cancer treatment. The chain is encoded by TRBV6-1 joined to TRBJ1-1; a tentative D match to TRBD1 spans 5 bases. The nucleotide sequence reads as follows: TGTGCCAGCACCTCGACAGAGAACACTGAAGCTTTCTTT. This translates into CASTSTENTEAFF.